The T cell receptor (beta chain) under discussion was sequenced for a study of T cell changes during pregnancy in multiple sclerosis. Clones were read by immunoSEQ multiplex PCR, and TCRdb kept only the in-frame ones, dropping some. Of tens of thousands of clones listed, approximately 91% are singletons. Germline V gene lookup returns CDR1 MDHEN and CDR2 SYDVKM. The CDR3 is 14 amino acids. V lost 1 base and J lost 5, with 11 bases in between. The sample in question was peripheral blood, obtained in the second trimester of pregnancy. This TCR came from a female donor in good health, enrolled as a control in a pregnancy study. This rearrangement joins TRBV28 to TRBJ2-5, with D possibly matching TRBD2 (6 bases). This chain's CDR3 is CASSLSGGGETQYF. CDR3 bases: TGTGCCAGCAGTTTATCTGGGGGAGGCGAGACCCAGTACTTC.